The sequence of this TCR beta chain was determined in a study of blood T cell repertoires in COVID-19. In the study's own analysis: Estimated nucleated cell counts came from reference gene primer amplification. Sequencing was performed with immunoSEQ multiplex PCR; in TCRdb, only in-frame clones are kept and a portion is missing. V and J calls and clone size are as listed in that table; D and trimming were resolved from the DNA. Of 70,000 or so clones in the sample, just under 90% were seen once. The CDR3 is made up of 17 amino acids. V shed 5 bases, J shed 3 bases, and the junction held 13 bases outside the gene matches. The V gene's germline CDR1 is MNHEY and CDR2 SVGEGT.

The origin of this receptor is a woman aged 80 or over with active COVID-19. V and J are TRBV6-2 or TRBV6-3 and TRBJ2-3, with 8 bases lining up with TRBD2. The sample was peripheral blood. CDR3 bases: TGTGCCAGCAGTACCCTCGAGCTAGCGGGCGATACAGATACGCAGTATTTT. It specifies CASSTLELAGDTDTQYF.